Described below is a single T cell receptor (beta chain) sequence and its context. The data are from a study of blood T cell repertoires in COVID-19. Study overall: Sites across the United States, Italy and Spain contributed samples from acute and convalescent COVID-19. T cells, B-cell-depleted T cells, or PBMCs supplied cDNA or gDNA.

CDR1 is MNHEY and CDR2 is SVGEGT in the germline V gene. The CDR3 spans 16 residues. Trimming left V 5 bases short and J 4 bases short, with 19 bases between. Enrolment of Seattle patients took place during active infection, and they were followed longitudinally. TCRdb's table, derived via immunoSEQ multiplex PCR, lists solely in-frame clones and lacks some. The profile shows some 68,000 clones, 90% of them singletons. The origin of this receptor is a middle-aged man with COVID-19, enrolled during active disease. V gene TRBV6-2 or TRBV6-3 combines with J gene TRBJ2-3; D is perhaps TRBD2 (5 bases). Sequencing input: peripheral blood. CDR3 in DNA: TGTGCCAGCAGTCCCCCGCGAGGGAGCCGGTCAGATACGCAGTATTTT. The encoded protein is CASSPPRGSRSDTQYF.